The sequence of this T cell receptor (beta chain) was determined in a study of shared clonotypes between healthy human individuals. The DNA input per sorted-subset replicate PCR was approximately 210 ng, corresponding to some 27,000 T cell genomes. Only in-frame clones appear in the TCRdb table, and some are missing; sequencing was by immunoSEQ multiplex PCR. The data contain 550,000 to 700,000 clones, roughly 72% of them singletons. Germline assignment: CDR1 KGHSH and CDR2 LQKENI. This CDR3 has 13 residues. V was clipped by 3 bases and J by 6 bases, with 12 bases between them. A CD45RA+ naive subset and a CD45RA-negative memory subset were split from CD4+ cells. This clone was picked up one time.

The clonotype was recovered from a woman under 40 in good health. This chain connects TRBV18 to TRBJ2-7; the D is unclear. Sequenced material: memory CD4+ T cells sorted from blood. The subset is: CD45RA-negative fraction. The CDR3 nucleotides are TGTGCCAGCTCACCTACGGACGCGTCCGAGCAGTACTTC. Amino acids: CASSPTDASEQYF.